The 6 T cell receptor beta chains given below trace back to one sample, sequenced in a study of CD8 T cells in Susac syndrome (dated 2019 in TCRdb). The library relied on the immunoSEQ multiplex PCR assay. RNA was extracted using the RNeasy kit, and about 0.45 to 1 ug of the RNA was reverse transcribed with random hexamers. TCRdb itself trimmed the public reads at Q25 with fastp, ran MiXCR and retained productive beta chains. A single entry per CDR3 protein holds the most common genes and DNA from its merged rows. This sample is represented by some 260,000 distinct CDR3 sequences; about 93% of them were singletons. Roughly 0.07% of the sample belongs to the ten largest clones. Material for sequencing was CD4+ T cells from PBMCs. These receptors all stem from a human donor with multiple sclerosis.

The genes are TRBV19 and TRBJ2-7, with 8 nucleotides matching TRBD1. This CDR3 is built from 13 residues. V gave up 5 bases and J gave up 6 bases; unmatched junction bases: 6. Germline V gene lookup returns CDR1 LNHDA and CDR2 SQIVND (reference sequence). The CDR3 DNA follows: TGTGCCAGTAGTGTGGACAGGGAAGCCGAGCAGTACTTC. This gives the protein CASSVDREAEQYF.

The CDR3 sequence is CASSRSGTPEDTQYF. The CDR3 DNA is TGCGCCAGCAGCCGGTCCGGGACACCGGAGGATACGCAGTATTTT. The chain combines TRBV5-1 with TRBJ2-3, with TRBD1 as a possible D gene (6 bases). CDR3 length: 15 residues. CDR1 and CDR2 from the germline V gene are SGHRS and YFSETQ. The V end lost 4 bases, the J end lost 6 bases, and 18 bases lay between the germline ends. The complete variable domain, with remaining parts taken from reference TRBV5-1 and TRBJ2-3, reads KAGVTQTPRYLIKTRGQQVTLSCSPISGHRSVSWYQQTPGQGLQFLFEYFSETQRNKGNFPGRFSGRQFSNSRSEMNVSTLELGDSALYLCASSRSGTPEDTQYFGPGTRLTVL.

The gene calls are TRBV3-1 and TRBJ2-4; TRBD1 agrees at 7 bases. V shed 4 bases, J shed 4 bases, and the junction held 4 bases outside the gene matches. Germline CDR1 and CDR2: LGHDT and YNNKEL (reference sequence). The CDR3 loop spans 14 amino acids. CDR3 in DNA: TGTGCCAGCAGCCTACCGGGACAGAAAAACATTCAGTACTTC. Translating it yields CASSLPGQKNIQYF. The complete variable domain, with remaining parts taken from reference TRBV3-1 and TRBJ2-4, reads DTAVSQTPKYLVTQMGNDKSIKCEQNLGHDTMYWYKQDSKKFLKIMFSYNNKELIINETVPNRFSPKSPDKAHLNLHINSLELGDSAVYFCASSLPGQKNIQYFGAGTRLSVL.

This rearrangement joins TRBV6-6 to TRBJ2-3; D not resolved. The CDR3 spans 11 residues. Germline assignment: CDR1 MNHNY and CDR2 SVGAGI (reference sequence). V lost 5 bases and J lost 5, with 5 bases in between. The CDR3 DNA follows: TGTGCCAGCAGTACCCTAGATACGCAGTATTTT. The encoded protein is CASSTLDTQYF.

The chain joins TRBV2 to TRBJ1-1; D is perhaps TRBD1 (5 bases). The germline V gene has CDR1 SNHLY and CDR2 FYNNEI. This CDR3 contains 14 residues. V lost 6 bases, J lost 0 bases, and 11 bases lay in between. The chain's CDR3 is CASRVDSMNTEAFF. CDR3 coding DNA: TGTGCCAGCAGAGTCGACAGCATGAACACTGAAGCTTTCTTT.

The J gene is TRBJ2-1, the V gene TRBV5-6, with TRBD1 identical over 12 bases. After removal of 0 bases from V and 8 bases from J, the junction contained 3 bases not matched to a gene. This CDR3 comprises 15 residues. The germline V gene has CDR1 SGHDT and CDR2 YYEEEE. As DNA, the CDR3 is TGTGCCAGCAGCTTGGTGGGGACAGGGGGCCATGAGCAGTTCTTC. Translation: CASSLVGTGGHEQFF.